The present TCR beta chain was sequenced within a study of T cell changes during pregnancy in multiple sclerosis. Germline CDR1 SGHTA, CDR2 FQGNSA. This CDR3 comprises 13 residues. The junction had 2 bases not matched to a gene; V was cut back by 5 bases and J by 5 bases. Clones were read by immunoSEQ multiplex PCR, and TCRdb kept only the in-frame ones, dropping some. The sample shows tens of thousands of clones, around 93% of them seen only once. Sequencing was performed on CD4+ T cells from peripheral blood mononuclear cells, taken before pregnancy. The rearrangement joins TRBV7-2 to TRBJ1-5; TRBD1 matches 8 bases. The receptor's source is a female donor with multiple sclerosis, enrolled in a pregnancy study. For the CDR3, the DNA is TGTGCCAGCAGCCCGGACAGGGATCAGCCCCAGCATTTT. Translating gives CASSPDRDQPQHF.